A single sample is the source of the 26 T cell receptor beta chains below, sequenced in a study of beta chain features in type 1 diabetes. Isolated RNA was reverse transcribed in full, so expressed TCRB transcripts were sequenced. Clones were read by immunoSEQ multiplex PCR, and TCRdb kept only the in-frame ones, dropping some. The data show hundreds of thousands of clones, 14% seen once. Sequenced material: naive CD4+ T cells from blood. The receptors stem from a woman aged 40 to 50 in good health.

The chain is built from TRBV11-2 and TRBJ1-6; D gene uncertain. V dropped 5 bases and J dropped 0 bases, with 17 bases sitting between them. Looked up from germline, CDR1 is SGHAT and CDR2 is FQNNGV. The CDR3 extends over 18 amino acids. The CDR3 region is CASSALWAISSYNSPLHF. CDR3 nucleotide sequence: TGTGCCAGCAGCGCCCTTTGGGCGATTAGCTCCTATAATTCACCCCTCCACTTT.

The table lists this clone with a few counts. The CDR3 region has the DNA TGTGCCAGCCGAGGAGAGCGGGGGGGCGGGGAGACCCAGTACTTC. This codes for CASRGERGGGETQYF. V and J are TRBV6-5 and TRBJ2-5; 10 nucleotides line up with TRBD2. Germline CDR1 reads MNHEY; CDR2 reads SVGAGI. The CDR3 contains 15 residues. Trimming at V came to 8 bases and at J to 5 bases, leaving 11 bases not matched to a gene.

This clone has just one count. CDR3: CASRSPREAKNIQYF. In DNA form, the CDR3 reads TGTGCCAGCAGATCCCCCAGGGAAGCCAAAAACATTCAGTACTTC. This chain connects TRBV7-2 to TRBJ2-4, with a weak D call TRBD1 (5 bases). V gave up 6 bases and J gave up 0 bases, with 12 bases separating them. Germline CDR1 reads SGHTA; CDR2 reads FQGNSA. The CDR3 has 15 residues.

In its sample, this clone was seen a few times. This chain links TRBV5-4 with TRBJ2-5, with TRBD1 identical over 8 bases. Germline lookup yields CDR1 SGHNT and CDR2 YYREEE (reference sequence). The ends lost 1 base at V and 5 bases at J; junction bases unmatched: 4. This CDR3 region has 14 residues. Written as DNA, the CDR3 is TGTGCCAGCAGCTTGCGGACAGGGCCGGAGACCCAGTACTTC. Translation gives CASSLRTGPETQYF.

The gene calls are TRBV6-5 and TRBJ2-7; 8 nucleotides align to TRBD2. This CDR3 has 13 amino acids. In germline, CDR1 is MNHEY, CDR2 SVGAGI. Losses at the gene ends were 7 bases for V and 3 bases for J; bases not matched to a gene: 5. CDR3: CASNPGGGYEQYF. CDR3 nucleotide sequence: TGTGCCAGCAACCCGGGGGGGGGCTACGAGCAGTACTTC.

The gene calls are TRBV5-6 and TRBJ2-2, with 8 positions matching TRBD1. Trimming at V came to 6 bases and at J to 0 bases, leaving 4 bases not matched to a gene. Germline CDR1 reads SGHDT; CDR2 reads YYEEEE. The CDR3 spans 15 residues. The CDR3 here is CASIHRGTNTGELFF. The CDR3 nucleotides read TGTGCCAGCATACACAGGGGGACGAACACCGGGGAGCTGTTTTTT.

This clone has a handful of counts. CDR3 residues: CASSERSGRPDGYTF. The CDR3 DNA follows: TGTGCCAGCAGTGAACGTTCCGGCAGGCCCGATGGCTACACCTTC. The chain employs TRBV6-1 and TRBJ1-2, with D hard to call. This CDR3 is built from 15 residues. Germline V CDR1 and CDR2: MNHNS, SASEGT. V shed 2 bases and J shed 6 bases, with 16 bases lying between them.

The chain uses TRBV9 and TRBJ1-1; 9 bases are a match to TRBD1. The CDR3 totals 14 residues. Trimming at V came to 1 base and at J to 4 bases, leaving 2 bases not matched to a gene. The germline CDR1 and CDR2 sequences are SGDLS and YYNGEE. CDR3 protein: CASSVPGQGTEAFF. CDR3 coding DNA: TGTGCCAGCAGCGTACCGGGACAGGGCACTGAAGCTTTCTTT.

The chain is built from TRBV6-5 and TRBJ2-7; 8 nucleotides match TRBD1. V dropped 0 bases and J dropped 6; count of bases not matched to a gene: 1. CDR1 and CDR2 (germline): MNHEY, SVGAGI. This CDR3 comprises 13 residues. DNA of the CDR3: TGTGCCAGCAGTTACTCGGACAGGGTCGAGCAGTACTTC. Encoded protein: CASSYSDRVEQYF.

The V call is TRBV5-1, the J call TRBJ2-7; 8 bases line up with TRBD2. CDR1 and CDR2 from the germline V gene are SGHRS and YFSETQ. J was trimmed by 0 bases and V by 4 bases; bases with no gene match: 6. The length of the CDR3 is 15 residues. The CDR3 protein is CASSATGTSSYEQYF. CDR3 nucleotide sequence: TGCGCCAGCAGCGCAACCGGGACTAGCTCCTACGAGCAGTACTTC.

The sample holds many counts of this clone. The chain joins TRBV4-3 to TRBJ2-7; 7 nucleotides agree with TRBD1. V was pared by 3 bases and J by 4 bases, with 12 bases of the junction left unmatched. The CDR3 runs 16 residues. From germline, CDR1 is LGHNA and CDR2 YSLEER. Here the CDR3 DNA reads TGCGCCAGCAGCCACGTCCCGGGACAGACATTGTACGAGCAGTACTTC. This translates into CASSHVPGQTLYEQYF.

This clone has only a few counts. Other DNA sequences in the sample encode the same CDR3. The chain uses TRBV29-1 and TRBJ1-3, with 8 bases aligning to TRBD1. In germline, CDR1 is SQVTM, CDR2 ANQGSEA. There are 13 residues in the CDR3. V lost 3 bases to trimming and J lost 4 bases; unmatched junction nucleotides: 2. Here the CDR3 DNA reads TGCAGCGTTGACAGGGGGCTCGGAAACACCATATATTTT. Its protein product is CSVDRGLGNTIYF.

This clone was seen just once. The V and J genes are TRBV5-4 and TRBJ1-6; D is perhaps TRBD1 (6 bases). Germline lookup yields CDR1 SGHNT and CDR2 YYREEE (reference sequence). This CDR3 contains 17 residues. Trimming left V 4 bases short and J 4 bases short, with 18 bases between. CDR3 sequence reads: CASSPVGQGMYNSPLHF. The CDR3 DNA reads TGTGCCAGCAGCCCCGTCGGCCAGGGGATGTATAATTCACCCCTCCACTTT.

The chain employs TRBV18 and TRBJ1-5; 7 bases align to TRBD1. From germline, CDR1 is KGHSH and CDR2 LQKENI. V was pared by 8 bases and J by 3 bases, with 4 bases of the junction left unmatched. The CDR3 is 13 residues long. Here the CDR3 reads CASGGQTNQPQHF. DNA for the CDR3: TGTGCCAGCGGGGGACAGACCAATCAGCCCCAGCATTTT.

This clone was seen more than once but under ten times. As DNA, the CDR3 is TGTGCCAGCAGAGCACAGGTGATGAACACTGAAGCTTTCTTT. This codes for CASRAQVMNTEAFF. This chain uses TRBV27 with TRBJ1-1, with D maybe TRBD1 (5 bases). V lost 6 bases to trimming and J lost 0 bases, with 11 bases between them. The germline V gene has CDR1 MNHEY and CDR2 SMNVEV (reference sequence). This CDR3 is 14 amino acids long.

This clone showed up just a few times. The CDR3 DNA reads TGTGCCAGCTCACCAAGGGAGAGACTCAGCTACGAGCAGTACTTC. Protein: CASSPRERLSYEQYF. This rearrangement joins TRBV18 to TRBJ2-7; D perhaps matches TRBD2 (5 bases). Germline values: CDR1 KGHSH, CDR2 LQKENI. Trimming took off 2 bases at V and 3 bases at J, with 14 bases between the two ends. The CDR3 sequence is 15 residues long.

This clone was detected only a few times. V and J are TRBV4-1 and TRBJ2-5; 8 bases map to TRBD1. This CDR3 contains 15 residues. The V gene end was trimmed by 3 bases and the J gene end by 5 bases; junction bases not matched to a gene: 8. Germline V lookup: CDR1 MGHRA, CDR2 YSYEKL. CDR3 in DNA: TGCGCCAGCAGCCAGCAGACAGGGGTCGGGGAGACCCAGTACTTC. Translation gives CASSQQTGVGETQYF.

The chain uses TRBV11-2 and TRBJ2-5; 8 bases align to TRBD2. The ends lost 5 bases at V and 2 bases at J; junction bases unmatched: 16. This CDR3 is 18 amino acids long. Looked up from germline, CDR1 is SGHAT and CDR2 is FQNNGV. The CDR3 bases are TGTGCCAGCAGCCTTCGACCGGCTGGCGGGGGGCCTCAAGAGACCCAGTACTTC. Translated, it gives CASSLRPAGGGPQETQYF.

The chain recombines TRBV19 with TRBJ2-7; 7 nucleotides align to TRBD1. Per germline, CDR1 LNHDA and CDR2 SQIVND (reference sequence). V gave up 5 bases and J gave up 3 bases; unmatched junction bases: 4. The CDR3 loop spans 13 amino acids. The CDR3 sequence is CASSYRGSYEQYF. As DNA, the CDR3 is TGTGCCAGTAGTTACAGGGGAAGCTACGAGCAGTACTTC.

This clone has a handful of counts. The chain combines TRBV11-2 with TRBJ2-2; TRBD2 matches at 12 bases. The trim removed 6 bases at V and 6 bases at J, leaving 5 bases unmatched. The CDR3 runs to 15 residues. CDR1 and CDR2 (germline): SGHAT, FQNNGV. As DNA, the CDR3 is TGTGCCAGCAGTGCCGGACTAGCGGGGTCCGGGGAGCTGTTTTTT. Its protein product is CASSAGLAGSGELFF.

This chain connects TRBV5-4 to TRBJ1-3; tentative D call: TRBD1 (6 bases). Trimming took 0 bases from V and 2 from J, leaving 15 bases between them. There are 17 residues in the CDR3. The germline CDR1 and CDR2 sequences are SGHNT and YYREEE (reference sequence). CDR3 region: CASSLGGQGSPGNTIYF. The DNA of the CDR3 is TGTGCCAGCAGCTTGGGAGGGCAGGGGAGCCCTGGAAACACCATATATTTT.

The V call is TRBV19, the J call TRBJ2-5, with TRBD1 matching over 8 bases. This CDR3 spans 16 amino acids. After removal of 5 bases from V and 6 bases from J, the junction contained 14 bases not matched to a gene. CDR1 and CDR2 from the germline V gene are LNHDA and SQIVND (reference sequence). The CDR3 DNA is TGTGCCAGTAGTTCAGACCTCCGGACAGGGCTGAAGACCCAGTACTTC. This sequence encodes CASSSDLRTGLKTQYF.

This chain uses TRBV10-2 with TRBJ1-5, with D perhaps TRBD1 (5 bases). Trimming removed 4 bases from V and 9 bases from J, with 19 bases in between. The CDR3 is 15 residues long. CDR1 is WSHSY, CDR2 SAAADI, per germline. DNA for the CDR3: TGCGCCAGCAGTGGGGTCGGGGGTATATACCGGCCCCAGCATTTT. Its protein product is CASSGVGGIYRPQHF.

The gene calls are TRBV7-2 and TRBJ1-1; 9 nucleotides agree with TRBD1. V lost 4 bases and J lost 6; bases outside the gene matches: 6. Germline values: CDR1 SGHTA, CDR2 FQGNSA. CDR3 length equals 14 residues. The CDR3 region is CASSSGQGPPEAFF. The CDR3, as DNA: TGTGCCAGCAGCTCAGGACAGGGGCCCCCTGAAGCTTTCTTT.

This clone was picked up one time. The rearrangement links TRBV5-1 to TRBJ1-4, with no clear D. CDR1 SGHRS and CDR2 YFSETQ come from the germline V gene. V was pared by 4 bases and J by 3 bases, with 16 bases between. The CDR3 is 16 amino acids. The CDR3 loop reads CASSMRESGSNEKLFF. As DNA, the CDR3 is TGCGCCAGCAGCATGAGGGAGTCCGGGTCTAATGAAAAACTGTTTTTT.

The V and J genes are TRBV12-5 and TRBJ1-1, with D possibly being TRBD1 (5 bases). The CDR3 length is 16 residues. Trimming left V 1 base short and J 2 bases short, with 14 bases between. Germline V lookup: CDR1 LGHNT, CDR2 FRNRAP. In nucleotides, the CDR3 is TGTGCTAGTGGTTTGGCCCCTGACAGTCCTAACACTGAAGCTTTCTTT. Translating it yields CASGLAPDSPNTEAFF.